This is a list of T cell receptor beta chains from one sample in a study of blood T cells in healthy people across ages. TCRdb reanalysed the 5' RACE reads using MiXCR and keeps one entry per CDR3 protein. The data contain some 1.5 million distinct CDR3 sequences, roughly 27% of them seen just once; the ten biggest clones take up around 7.7%. The sample consisted of blood. These receptor sequences come from a woman younger than 45 in good health. Each CDR3 is given with its conserved first and last residue. The D gene is left open where the match is weak. Size is omitted from some rows. Given values are once, few, many or a class for expanded clones.

CDR3,DNA,size,V,D,J
CASSPSLLADRRDEQFF,TGTGCCAGCAGCCCCAGCCTGTTAGCGGACCGACGGGATGAGCAGTTCTTC,-,TRBV7-2,-,TRBJ2-1
CASRGQYNQPQHF,TGTGCCAGCAGAGGACAGTACAATCAGCCCCAGCATTTT,few,TRBV2,-,TRBJ1-5
CSAEGQGPNSPLHF,TGCAGTGCTGAGGGACAGGGGCCTAATTCACCCCTCCACTTT,many,TRBV20-1,TRBD1,TRBJ1-6
CASSLITGASGYTF,TGTGCCAGCAGCCTTATAACAGGGGCAAGCGGCTACACCTTC,few,TRBV7-8,TRBD1,TRBJ1-2
CSATSGSAGETQYF,TGCAGTGCTACTAGCGGGAGCGCAGGAGAGACCCAGTACTTC,few,TRBV20-1,TRBD2,TRBJ2-5
CASSLAVARDLYNEQFF,TGTGCCAGCAGCTTAGCTGTTGCGCGGGACCTATACAATGAGCAGTTCTTC,many,TRBV7-2,-,TRBJ2-1
CASSRADRVSGYTF,TGTGCCAGCAGCCGCGCGGACAGGGTCTCTGGCTACACCTTC,-,TRBV6-2/TRBV6-3,TRBD1,TRBJ1-2
CASRRPSENYEQYF,TGTGCCAGCAGGAGACCGAGTGAAAACTACGAGCAGTACTTC,-,TRBV7-9,-,TRBJ2-7
CASSSGAGTRQSYEQYF,TGTGCCAGCAGCTCGGGGGCCGGGACAAGGCAGTCCTACGAGCAGTACTTC,few,TRBV7-9,-,TRBJ2-7
CSAKGQTYEQYF,TGCAGTGCTAAGGGACAGACCTACGAGCAGTACTTC,many,TRBV20-1,TRBD1,TRBJ2-7
CASSLMNSNQPQHF,TGTGCCAGCAGCTTGATGAATAGCAATCAGCCCCAGCATTTT,-,TRBV7-2,-,TRBJ1-5
CASSQAGHTGLVPHEQYF,TGCGCCAGCAGCCAGGCGGGACATACCGGACTAGTTCCCCACGAGCAGTACTTC,few,TRBV4-3,-,TRBJ2-7
CASGGGLAGETQYF,TGTGCCAGCGGGGGGGGACTAGCGGGAGAGACCCAGTACTTC,few,TRBV6-1,TRBD2,TRBJ2-5
CSGCRERETQYF,TGCAGTGGCTGCAGGGAGCGAGAGACCCAGTACTTC,few,TRBV20-1,-,TRBJ2-5
CASSQGQSPNIQYF,TGTGCCAGCAGCCAGGGACAGTCTCCGAACATTCAGTACTTC,-,TRBV7-2,TRBD1,TRBJ2-4
CASTDGTDTQYF,TGTGCCAGCACCGACGGCACAGATACGCAGTATTTT,-,TRBV28,-,TRBJ2-3
CASSYNLNSPLHF,TGTGCCAGCAGTTATAATTTGAATTCACCCCTCCACTTT,many,TRBV6-5,-,TRBJ1-6
CASTKTGLGEQFF,TGTGCCAGCACAAAGACAGGGTTGGGTGAGCAGTTCTTC,-,TRBV25-1,TRBD1,TRBJ2-1
CASSLTLAGPQETQYF,TGTGCCAGCAGCCTTACTCTAGCGGGGCCTCAAGAGACCCAGTACTTC,few,TRBV5-6,TRBD2,TRBJ2-5
CASSTLLAVKTQYF,TGCGCCAGCAGCACCCTACTAGCGGTTAAGACCCAGTACTTC,-,TRBV5-1,TRBD2,TRBJ2-5
CASSTRQEGEQYF,TGTGCCAGCAGCACACGACAGGAGGGGGAGCAGTACTTC,many,TRBV27,-,TRBJ2-7
CASSQDYPPRLAGQSYEQYF,TGCGCCAGCAGCCAAGATTATCCCCCGAGACTAGCGGGGCAGTCCTACGAGCAGTACTTC,-,TRBV4-1,TRBD2,TRBJ2-7
CASVESPLRASYNEQFF,TGTGCCAGCGTTGAAAGTCCCCTCCGGGCTTCCTACAATGAGCAGTTCTTC,few,TRBV6-6,-,TRBJ2-1
CATTGTGGGSDTQYF,TGTGCCACCACCGGGACAGGGGGAGGGTCAGATACGCAGTATTTT,-,TRBV10-3,TRBD1,TRBJ2-3
CSASYQGRNGNQPQHF,TGCAGTGCTAGCTATCAGGGGCGGAATGGCAATCAGCCCCAGCATTTT,few,TRBV20-1,-,TRBJ1-5
CSAPPGTSGYEQYF,TGCAGTGCTCCACCCGGGACTAGCGGATACGAGCAGTACTTC,many,TRBV20-1,TRBD2,TRBJ2-7
CASSEAAGWEQYF,TGTGCCAGCAGTGAAGCTGCGGGCTGGGAGCAGTACTTC,many,TRBV6-1,-,TRBJ2-7
CASWAGRNTEAFF,TGCGCCAGCTGGGCAGGGCGGAACACTGAAGCTTTCTTT,-,TRBV4-1,-,TRBJ1-1